Listed below are T cell receptor beta chains from one sample, sequenced in a study of blood T cell repertoires in COVID-19. Sequencing was performed with immunoSEQ multiplex PCR; in TCRdb, only in-frame clones are kept and a portion is missing. The sample consists of over 50,000 clones, 55% to 80% of them appearing once. The sequenced sample was peripheral blood. The receptors shown here come from a woman in her 70s with COVID-19, enrolled during active disease. Both conserved end residues are part of each CDR3. A D gene is named only where the DNA matches it firmly. Not all rows give a size; the values are once, few, many and, for expanded clones, a class.

v_call	d_call	clone_size	j_call	cdr3_nt	cdr3_aa
TRBV5-1	.	.	TRBJ2-5	TGCGCCAGCAGCTCCGGGGGTAGCGCGACCGTGGAGACCCAGTACTTC	CASSSGGSATVETQYF
TRBV3-1/TRBV3-2	.	.	TRBJ1-5	TGTGCCAGCAGCGCCCGCGGGGGGCCTCAGCCCCAGCATTTT	CASSARGGPQPQHF
TRBV10-3	.	.	TRBJ1-3	TGTGCCATCAGTGAGAAGTCACGGGGAAACACCATATATTTT	CAISEKSRGNTIYF
TRBV4-2	.	.	TRBJ1-6	TGTGCCAGCAGCCAAGATGGCACCAGTAGGGGATATAATTCACCCCTCCACTTT	CASSQDGTSRGYNSPLHF
TRBV10-3	.	.	TRBJ1-1	TGTGCCAGCGGCCAGGGAATGGCTGAAGCTTTCTTT	CASGQGMAEAFF
TRBV9	TRBD2	.	TRBJ2-2	TGTGCCAGCAGCCCTCGACTAGCGGTGAACACCGGGGAGCTGTTTTTT	CASSPRLAVNTGELFF
TRBV7-2	.	.	TRBJ1-1	TGTGCCAGCAGGTCCGGGACATTGGGCACTGAAGCTTTCTTT	CASRSGTLGTEAFF
TRBV4-1	TRBD1	.	TRBJ1-2	TGCGCCAGCAGCTACGGGACAGGGGACTATGGCTACACCTTC	CASSYGTGDYGYTF
TRBV20-1	TRBD2	once	TRBJ2-3	TGCAGTGCTAGTCCTCTAGCGGGACGCACAGATACGCAGTATTTT	CSASPLAGRTDTQYF
TRBV3-1/TRBV3-2	.	many	TRBJ2-2	TGTGCCAGCAGCGGACAGCAGGCGGGGGCCGGGGAGCTGTTTTTT	CASSGQQAGAGELFF
TRBV4-1	.	few	TRBJ1-1	TGCGCCAGCACCCCTGGACTCCTCACTGAAGCTTTCTTT	CASTPGLLTEAFF
TRBV7-2	.	.	TRBJ2-1	TGTGCCAGCAGCCCGCAGACTATAGTTATCTACAATGAGCAGTTCTTC	CASSPQTIVIYNEQFF
TRBV29-1	TRBD1	.	TRBJ2-4	TGCAGCGTTCCCGAAGGGACAGCGAACATTCAGTACTTC	CSVPEGTANIQYF
TRBV7-3	.	.	TRBJ2-5	TGTGCCAGCAGCCGAGTGAGTGCAGAGACCCAGTACTTC	CASSRVSAETQYF
TRBV27	.	.	TRBJ1-1	TGTGCCAGCAGCCTAGCCCCGGGCCCGGGTGAAGCTTTCTTT	CASSLAPGPGEAFF